Reported below is one T cell receptor beta chain. The assay used deep level. Using immunoSEQ multiplex PCR, the repertoire was profiled, and TCRdb retains in-frame clones only, with some absent. The sample carries about 480,000 clones, about 79% recorded once. Per germline, CDR1 KGHSH and CDR2 LQKENI. V was shortened by 5 bases and J by 1 base, with 14 bases between the two germline ends. This CDR3 is built from 15 residues. The record originates from a study of shared clonotypes between healthy human individuals. Study context: Donors consisted of two women and a few men between 18 and 49.

The specimen was PBMCs. V is TRBV18 and J is TRBJ1-1, with unresolved D. This receptor was taken from a woman aged 40-49 years in good health. Some clones in this sample may be carry-over from other donors' samples. The CDR3 protein is CASSGRVSPNTEAFF. CDR3 nucleotides: TGTGCCAGCTCAGGCCGGGTCTCGCCGAACACTGAAGCTTTCTTT.